The present entry profiles one T cell receptor (beta chain) with its context. Its matching antigen is unknown. The data derive from a study of STAT5B mutations in CD4+ large granular lymphocyte leukemia. Study in general: Among healthy donors, a particular HLA allele went with more CDR3 'QG' motifs. Study-wide findings and caveats: TRBV06-family usage was enriched in top patient clones (8/27) versus controls (2/35).

With 6 bases clipped from V and 5 bases from J, the junction kept 7 bases outside the gene matches. Per germline, CDR1 LNHDA and CDR2 SQIVND (reference sequence). The CDR3 extends over 16 amino acids. The table came from immunoSEQ multiplex PCR; TCRdb's copy has only in-frame clones and leaves some out. The table has fewer than 45,000 clones, approximately 86% seen once. Sequenced material: CD4+ T cells from blood buffy coats. The V and J genes are TRBV19 and TRBJ2-1; 13 nucleotides agree with TRBD2. The clonotype comes from a human donor in good health. The CDR3 is CASSSKGTSGNNEQFF. The CDR3 DNA reads TGTGCCAGTAGCTCGAAAGGGACTAGCGGGAACAATGAGCAGTTCTTC. The variable domain in full, completed from reference TRBV19 and TRBJ2-1, reads DGGITQSPKYLFRKEGQNVTLSCEQNLNHDAMYWYRQDPGQGLRLIYYSQIVNDFQKGDIAEGYSVSREKKESFPLTVTSAQKNPTAFYLCASSSKGTSGNNEQFFGPGTRLTVL.